The 11 T cell receptor beta chains listed next were all sequenced from one sample in a study of early T cells in non-severe SARS-CoV-2 infection. TCRdb redid the calling of the 5' RACE reads with MiXCR, one entry per CDR3 protein. The sample lists around 27,000 distinct CDR3 sequences, 6.6% seen once, with about a third in the top ten. Sequencing was done on a sample of whole blood. These receptor sequences come from an adult who was a healthcare worker with PCR-confirmed SARS-CoV-2 infection or an uninfected control (not recorded which).

This clonotype was recorded many times. J is TRBJ2-3 and V is TRBV12-3 or TRBV12-4; D is perhaps TRBD2 (6 bases). The CDR3 spans 14 residues. The ends were cut back, 7 bases at V and 2 bases at J, with 13 bases in the middle. CDR3 loop: CASTQADYTDTQYF. The CDR3 nucleotides are TGTGCCAGCACCCAAGCGGACTACACAGATACGCAGTATTTT.

This clonotype showed up many times. This chain uses TRBV10-2 with TRBJ2-5; 8 nucleotides align to TRBD2. The germline V gene has CDR1 WSHSY and CDR2 SAAADI. The CDR3 is 17 amino acids. The ends lost 2 bases at V and 2 bases at J; junction bases unmatched: 10. Here the CDR3 reads CASSEAYGTSEQETQYF. CDR3 sequence (DNA): TGCGCCAGCAGTGAGGCCTACGGGACTAGTGAGCAAGAGACCCAGTACTTC.

This clonotype was counted ten times or more. This sequence joins TRBV12-3 or TRBV12-4 and TRBJ2-1; D tentatively fits TRBD1 or TRBD2 (5 bases each). V was cut by 0 bases and J by 4 bases, with 19 bases left in between. The CDR3 runs to 18 residues. As DNA, the CDR3 is TGTGCCAGCAGTTTAGCGATGGGGCAGGACTTAAGGTACAATGAGCAGTTCTTC. Its translation is CASSLAMGQDLRYNEQFF.

This clonotype was picked up many times. The gene calls are TRBV21-1 and TRBJ2-1; the table's D gene call, TRBD1, was not cross checked with the DNA. TRBV21-1 counts as a pseudogene. The CDR3 extends over 14 amino acids. The CDR3 DNA sequence: TGTGCCAGCAGCACGGGTCCCGGACGGGGTGAGCAGTTCTTC. Translation gives CASSTGPGRGEQFF.

Regarding this clonotype: A read error may explain this, as a much larger clone is one base away. This chain uses TRBV7-2 with TRBJ2-7; 8 nucleotides match TRBD1. The CDR3 totals 15 residues. J lost 0 bases, V lost 5 bases, and 6 bases had no gene match. Germline CDR1 reads SGHTA; CDR2 reads FQGNSA. The CDR3 loop reads CASSIDRGSSYEQYF. CDR3 nucleotides: TGTGCCAGCAGCATAGACAGGGGTAGCTCCTACGAGCAGTACTTC.

This clonotype was observed at least ten times. The V call is TRBV25-1, the J call TRBJ2-7, with TRBD2 matching 10 bases. This CDR3 comprises 14 residues. The germline gives CDR1 MGHDK, CDR2 SYGVNS. V trimming: 6 bases; J trimming: 6 bases; junction bases outside the gene matches: 8. CDR3 in DNA: TGTGCCAGCAGAGAAGCGGGAGGGCCCGGCGAGCAGTACTTC. This codes for CASREAGGPGEQYF.

V and J are TRBV12-3 or TRBV12-4 and TRBJ1-5; no firm D call. V was clipped by 2 bases and J by 3 bases, with 5 bases between them. The CDR3 extends over 13 amino acids. The CDR3 reads CASSLNFNQPQHF. CDR3 in DNA: TGTGCCAGCAGTTTAAACTTCAATCAGCCCCAGCATTTT.

This clonotype showed up just a few times. The gene calls are TRBV20-1 and TRBJ2-1; TRBD1 aligns across 8 bases. This CDR3 comprises 19 residues. Trimming removed 1 base from V and 12 bases from J; junction bases left unmatched: 26. Per the germline V gene, CDR1 is DFQATT and CDR2 is SNEGSKA (reference sequence). The CDR3: CSARAIGDRYKAISVTQFF. CDR3 nucleotide sequence: TGCAGTGCTAGAGCCATCGGGGACAGGTATAAGGCGATATCAGTTACGCAGTTCTTC.

The chain is built from TRBV7-9 and TRBJ2-2; D remains ambiguous. Between the trimmed V and J ends, which lost 5 bases and 5 bases, there was a span of 12 bases. CDR1 SEHNR and CDR2 FQNEAQ come from the germline V gene (reference sequence). The CDR3 contains 14 residues. The CDR3 bases are TGTGCCAGCAGCCCCAGTCCCGGGACCGGGGAGCTGTTTTTT. It translates to CASSPSPGTGELFF.

This clonotype occurred many times. This rearrangement joins TRBV2 to TRBJ2-1, with no clear D. CDR1 is SNHLY, CDR2 FYNNEI, per germline. The CDR3 extends over 13 amino acids. V was trimmed by 3 bases and J by 8 bases, leaving 11 bases between them. DNA of the CDR3: TGTGCCAGCAGTGATAGCATGAAGGATGAGCAGTTCTTC. As protein: CASSDSMKDEQFF. The variable domain in full, with the rest retrieved from reference TRBV2 and TRBJ2-1, is EPEVTQTPSHQVTQMGQEVILRCVPISNHLYFYWYRQILGQKVEFLVSFYNNEISEKSEIFDDQFSVERPDGSNFTLKIRSTKLEDSAMYFCASSDSMKDEQFFGPGTRLTVL.

The table lists this clonotype with many counts. This rearrangement joins TRBV12-5 to TRBJ2-7, with TRBD1 identical over 9 bases. Germline values: CDR1 LGHNT, CDR2 FRNRAP. The CDR3 consists of 13 residues. V was pared by 4 bases and J by 3 bases, with 1 base of the junction left unmatched. The CDR3 sequence is CASGSGQGYEQYF. CDR3 coding DNA: TGTGCTAGTGGTTCGGGACAGGGCTACGAGCAGTACTTC. Supplemented by reference TRBV12-5 and TRBJ2-7, the full variable domain reads DARVTQTPRHKVTEMGQEVTMRCQPILGHNTVFWYRQTMMQGLELLAYFRNRAPLDDSGMPKDRFSAEMPDATLATLKIQPSEPRDSAVYFCASGSGQGYEQYFGPGTRLTVT.